What follows are 20 T cell receptor beta chains derived from one specimen sequenced in a study of cytomegalovirus exposure and HLA in healthy donors. In the PCR, 60 Vbeta and 13 Jbeta primers were used. Clones were read by immunoSEQ multiplex PCR, and TCRdb kept only the in-frame ones, dropping some. The data contain about 140,000 clones, around 70% of them singletons. The sample consisted of PBMCs. These receptors were taken from a woman in her thirties in good health and CMV-seronegative.

This clone turned up a few times. The genes are TRBV6-6 and TRBJ2-7; 12 nucleotides agree with TRBD2. Germline CDR1 reads MNHNY; CDR2 reads SVGAGI (reference sequence). The V gene end was trimmed by 6 bases and the J gene end by 3 bases; junction bases not matched to a gene: 9. The length of the CDR3 is 16 residues. The CDR3 DNA reads TGTGCCAGCAGCCACTCCGGGACTAGCGGGTACTACGAGCAGTACGTC. Amino acids: CASSHSGTSGYYEQYV.

This chain links TRBV5-4 with TRBJ1-1, with TRBD1 as a possible D gene (6 bases). Trimming removed 3 bases from V and 3 bases from J, with 9 bases in between. CDR1 SGHNT and CDR2 YYREEE come from the germline V gene (reference sequence). The CDR3 is 13 amino acids. The CDR3 coding sequence is TGTGCCAGCAGCTCCGGACAGTACACTGAAGCTTTCTTT. Protein sequence: CASSSGQYTEAFF.

The chain links TRBV29-1 to TRBJ2-5, with D unresolved. The CDR3 is 12 amino acids. V was clipped by 4 bases and J by 7 bases, with 13 bases between them. The germline V gene encodes CDR1 SQVTM and CDR2 ANQGSEA. The CDR3: CSVVSSSGTQYF. The DNA of the CDR3 is TGCAGCGTTGTTTCGTCTTCGGGGACCCAGTACTTC.

V and J are TRBV9 and TRBJ2-3, with 7 positions matching TRBD2. The germline V gene encodes CDR1 SGDLS and CDR2 YYNGEE. The CDR3 consists of 15 residues. With 5 bases clipped from V and 6 bases from J, the junction kept 12 bases outside the gene matches. The DNA for the CDR3 is TGTGCCAGCAGTGGGACTACCCTCTTCGGGGATACGCAGTATTTT. It specifies CASSGTTLFGDTQYF.

The chain is built from TRBV2 and TRBJ2-5; 8 bases fit TRBD2. V trimming: 3 bases; J trimming: 3 bases; junction bases outside the gene matches: 3. This CDR3 comprises 14 residues. Germline V CDR1 and CDR2: SNHLY, FYNNEI. CDR3 sequence (DNA): TGTGCCAGCAGTGATAGCGGGGTCAAAGAGACCCAGTACTTC. Protein sequence: CASSDSGVKETQYF.

The chain couples TRBV6-1 to TRBJ2-5, with D tentatively TRBD1 (6 bases). V lost 6 bases and J lost 5, with 16 bases in between. Looked up from germline, CDR1 is MNHNS and CDR2 is SASEGT. CDR3 length: 14 amino acids. The CDR3 sequence: CASRPGQNQETQYF. For the CDR3, the DNA is TGTGCCAGCAGACCGGGACAAAATCAGGAGACCCAGTACTTC.

This clone has only one observation. The rearrangement links TRBV6-1 to TRBJ1-1, with TRBD1 matching 8 bases. The CDR3 extends over 13 amino acids. From germline, CDR1 is MNHNS and CDR2 SASEGT. The V and J ends lost 8 bases and 1 base, in that order; junction bases with no gene match: 3. The CDR3 loop reads CASCQGANTEAFF. The CDR3 DNA follows: TGTGCCAGCTGCCAGGGGGCGAACACTGAAGCTTTCTTT.

The chain has TRBV28 and TRBJ2-2; 11 bases map to TRBD1. The CDR3 runs to 14 residues. The trim removed 5 bases at V and 6 bases at J, leaving 2 bases unmatched. From germline, CDR1 is MDHEN and CDR2 SYDVKM. The CDR3 bases are TGTGCCAGCAGTGTGGGACAGGGGGCCGGGGAGCTGTTTTTT. Its protein is CASSVGQGAGELFF.

The chain carries TRBV11-1 and TRBJ1-4; 10 bases match TRBD1. The CDR3 is 13 amino acids. The germline gives CDR1 SGHAT, CDR2 FQDESV (reference sequence). V shed 5 bases, J shed 16 bases, and the junction held 10 bases outside the gene matches. The CDR3 coding sequence is TGTGCCAGCAGCACCCGGGACAGGGGATGGGCGTTTTTT. Translating gives CASSTRDRGWAFF.

In its sample, this clone was seen a few times. The chain couples TRBV5-5 to TRBJ1-2; tentative D call: TRBD1 (6 bases). Germline CDR1 reads SGHKS; CDR2 reads YYEKEE (reference sequence). The length of the CDR3 is 14 residues. V shed 2 bases and J shed 3 bases, with 11 bases lying between them. The CDR3 spells CASSLRGGYYGYTF. CDR3 bases: TGTGCCAGCAGCTTAAGGGGGGGTTACTATGGCTACACCTTC.

The V call is TRBV6-5, the J call TRBJ1-4; 8 bases are shared with TRBD1. In germline, CDR1 is MNHEY, CDR2 SVGAGI. The CDR3 runs 15 residues. Unmatched junction bases numbered 6, after V lost 1 base and J lost 8 bases. The CDR3 reads CASSYFGTGDEKLFF. The CDR3 DNA sequence: TGTGCCAGCAGTTACTTCGGGACAGGCGACGAAAAACTGTTTTTT.

Only a few counts were recorded for this clone. The chain is built from TRBV4-2 and TRBJ2-1; 8 bases line up with TRBD2. Germline trimming cut 1 base from V and 0 bases from J; bases unmatched to any gene: 8. The CDR3 spans 18 residues. Germline V lookup: CDR1 LGHNA, CDR2 YNFKEQ. CDR3 DNA: TGTGCCAGCAGCCAAGCTACTAGCGGAGCTAGCTCCTACAATGAGCAGTTCTTC. Encoded protein: CASSQATSGASSYNEQFF.

This rearrangement joins TRBV11-2 to TRBJ2-1; 8 bases are shared with TRBD2. The CDR3 runs 13 residues. Trimming took 7 bases from V and 8 from J; bases not matched to a gene: 7. Per the germline V gene, CDR1 is SGHAT and CDR2 is FQNNGV. The CDR3, as DNA: TGTGCCAGCACCCCGGGACTAGGGGATGAGCAGTTCTTC. Translating it yields CASTPGLGDEQFF.

The genes are TRBV30 and TRBJ2-2; 9 nucleotides align to TRBD2. V shed 3 bases, J shed 7 bases, and the junction held 9 bases outside the gene matches. The CDR3 runs to 15 residues. Germline-derived CDR1 and CDR2 are GTSNPN and SVGIG (reference sequence). This CDR3 reads CAWRARGGYVGELFF. CDR3 coding DNA: TGTGCCTGGAGGGCGCGGGGGGGTTATGTCGGGGAGCTGTTTTTT.

The V gene is TRBV28, the J gene TRBJ2-7; 7 nucleotides agree with TRBD1. The germline CDR1 and CDR2 sequences are MDHEN and SYDVKM. Trimming at V came to 4 bases and at J to 5 bases, leaving 11 bases not matched to a gene. The CDR3 consists of 15 residues. DNA for the CDR3: TGTGCCAGCAGTTCAGGACAGGACTTACTCGACGAGCAGTACTTC. Its translation: CASSSGQDLLDEQYF.

This clone was seen once. This chain uses TRBV7-2 with TRBJ2-2; 12 nucleotides align to TRBD1. Germline loops: CDR1 SGHTA, CDR2 FQGNSA. The CDR3 is 17 amino acids. Trimming took 5 bases from V and 5 from J; bases not matched to a gene: 9. The CDR3 DNA reads TGTGCCAGCAGCCTCCGGGACAGGGGGCAGGTTACCGGGGAGCTGTTTTTT. Translation: CASSLRDRGQVTGELFF.

For this clone: One junction end does not reproduce the germline sequence, and a read error may be involved. The gene calls are TRBV11-3 and TRBJ1-1, with D possibly TRBD1 on 6 matching bases. Germline lookup yields CDR1 SGHNT and CDR2 YENEEA. CDR3 size: 13 residues. The CDR3 spells CTSSLAGDTEAFF. DNA of the CDR3: TGTACCAGCAGCTTAGCAGGGGACACTGAAGCTTTCTTT.

The rearrangement joins TRBV10-1 to TRBJ1-2, with 7 bases that match TRBD1. CDR3 length: 16 amino acids. With 7 bases clipped from V and 0 bases from J, the junction kept 11 bases outside the gene matches. Germline V gives CDR1 WNHNN, CDR2 SYGVQD (reference sequence). In nucleotides, the CDR3 is TGCGCCAGCACCCGGCCGGACAGGCTTCCTAACTATGGCTACACCTTC. This gives the protein CASTRPDRLPNYGYTF.

This clone was counted a single time. At one of its ends the junction is not consistent with the germline gene, which may arise from a read error. The chain couples TRBV2 to TRBJ1-5; D perhaps matches TRBD1 (5 bases). The CDR3 totals 18 residues. The germline V gene has CDR1 SNHLY and CDR2 FYNNEI. The CDR3 nucleotides read TGTGCCAGCAGTAAAGCGTTCTGGGAAGGGGCGGGCAATCAGCCCCAGCATTTT. It translates to CASSKAFWEGAGNQPQHF.

The rearrangement uses TRBV19 and TRBJ1-1; 12 positions agree with TRBD1. V was clipped by 4 bases and J by 1 base; unmatched bases: 4. This CDR3 spans 16 amino acids. Germline V gives CDR1 LNHDA, CDR2 SQIVND (reference sequence). CDR3 protein: CASSKGQGAGNTEAFF. DNA of the CDR3: TGTGCCAGTAGTAAGGGACAGGGGGCCGGGAACACTGAAGCTTTCTTT.